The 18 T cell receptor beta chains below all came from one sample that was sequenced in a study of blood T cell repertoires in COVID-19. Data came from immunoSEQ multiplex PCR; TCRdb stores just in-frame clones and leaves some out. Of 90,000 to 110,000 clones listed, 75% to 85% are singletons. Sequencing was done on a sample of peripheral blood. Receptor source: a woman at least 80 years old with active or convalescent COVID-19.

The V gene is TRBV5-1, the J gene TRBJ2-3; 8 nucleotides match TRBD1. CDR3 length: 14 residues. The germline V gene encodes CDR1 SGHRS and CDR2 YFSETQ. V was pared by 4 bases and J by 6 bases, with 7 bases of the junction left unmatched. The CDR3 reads CASSPGQVSDTQYF. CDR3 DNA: TGCGCCAGCAGCCCGGGACAGGTCTCCGATACGCAGTATTTT.

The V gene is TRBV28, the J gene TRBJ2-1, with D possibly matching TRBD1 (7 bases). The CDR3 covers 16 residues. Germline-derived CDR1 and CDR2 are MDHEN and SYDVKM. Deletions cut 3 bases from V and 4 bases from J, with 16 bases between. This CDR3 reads CASSLGAGGWYNEQFF. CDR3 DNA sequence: TGTGCCAGCAGTTTGGGGGCAGGGGGGTGGTACAATGAGCAGTTCTTC.

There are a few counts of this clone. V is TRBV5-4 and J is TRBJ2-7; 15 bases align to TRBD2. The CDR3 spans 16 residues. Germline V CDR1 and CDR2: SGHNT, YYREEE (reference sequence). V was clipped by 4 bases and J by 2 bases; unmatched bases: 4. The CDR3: CASSQGLAGGTYEQYF. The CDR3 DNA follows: TGTGCCAGCAGCCAGGGACTAGCGGGAGGAACCTACGAGCAGTACTTC. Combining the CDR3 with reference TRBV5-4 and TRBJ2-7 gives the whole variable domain ETGVTQSPTHLIKTRGQQVTLRCSSQSGHNTVSWYQQALGQGPQFIFQYYREEENGRGNFPPRFSGLQFPNYSSELNVNALELDDSALYLCASSQGLAGGTYEQYFGPGTRLTVT.

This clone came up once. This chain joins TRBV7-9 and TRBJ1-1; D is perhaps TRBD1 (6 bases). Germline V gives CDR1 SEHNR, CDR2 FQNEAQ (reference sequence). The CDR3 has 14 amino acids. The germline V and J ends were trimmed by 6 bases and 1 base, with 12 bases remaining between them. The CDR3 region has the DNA TGTGCCAGCAGACCAGGACAGAGGAACACTGAAGCTTTCTTT. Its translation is CASRPGQRNTEAFF. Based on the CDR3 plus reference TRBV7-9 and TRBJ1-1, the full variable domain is DTGVSQNPRHKITKRGQNVTFRCDPISEHNRLYWYRQTLGQGPEFLTYFQNEAQLEKSRLLSDRFSAERPKGSFSTLEIQRTEQGDSAMYLCASRPGQRNTEAFFGQGTRLTVV.

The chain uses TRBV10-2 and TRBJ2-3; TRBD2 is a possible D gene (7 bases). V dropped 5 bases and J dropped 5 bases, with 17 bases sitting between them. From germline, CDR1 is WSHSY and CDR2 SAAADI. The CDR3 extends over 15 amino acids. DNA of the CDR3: TGCGCCAGCAGTTCGAAACAGGGAGGGGTAGATACGCAGTATTTT. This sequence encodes CASSSKQGGVDTQYF.

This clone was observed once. The DNA for the CDR3 is TGTGCCAGTAGTACATGGGGACAGGGGAACACCGGGGAGCTGTTTTTT. The encoded protein is CASSTWGQGNTGELFF. The genes are TRBV19 and TRBJ2-2; 9 bases fit TRBD1. Germline V CDR1 and CDR2: LNHDA, SQIVND (reference sequence). V lost 4 bases to trimming and J lost 1 base; unmatched junction nucleotides: 4. CDR3 length equals 16 residues.

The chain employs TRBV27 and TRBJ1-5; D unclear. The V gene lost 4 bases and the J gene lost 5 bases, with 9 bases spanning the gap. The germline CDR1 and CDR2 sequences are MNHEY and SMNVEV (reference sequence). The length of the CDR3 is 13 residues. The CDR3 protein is CASSSRVDQPQHF. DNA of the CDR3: TGTGCCAGCAGTTCGAGGGTTGATCAGCCCCAGCATTTT.

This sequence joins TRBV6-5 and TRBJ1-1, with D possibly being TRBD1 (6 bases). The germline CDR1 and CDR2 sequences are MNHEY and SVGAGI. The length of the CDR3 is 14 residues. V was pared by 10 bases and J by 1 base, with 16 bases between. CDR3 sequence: CATEGGAWNTEAFF. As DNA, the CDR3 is TGTGCCACCGAAGGGGGTGCGTGGAACACTGAAGCTTTCTTT.

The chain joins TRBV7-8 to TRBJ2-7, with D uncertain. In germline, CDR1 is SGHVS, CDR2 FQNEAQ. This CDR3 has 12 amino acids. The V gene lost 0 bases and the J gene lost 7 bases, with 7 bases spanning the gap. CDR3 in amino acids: CASSLASLEQYF. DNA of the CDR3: TGTGCCAGCAGCTTAGCGTCACTAGAGCAGTACTTC. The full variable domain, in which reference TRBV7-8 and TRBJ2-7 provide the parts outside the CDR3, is GAGVSQSPRYKVAKRGQDVALRCDPISGHVSLFWYQQALGQGPEFLTYFQNEAQLDKSGLPSDRFFAERPEGSVSTLKIQRTQQEDSAVYLCASSLASLEQYFGPGTRLTVT.

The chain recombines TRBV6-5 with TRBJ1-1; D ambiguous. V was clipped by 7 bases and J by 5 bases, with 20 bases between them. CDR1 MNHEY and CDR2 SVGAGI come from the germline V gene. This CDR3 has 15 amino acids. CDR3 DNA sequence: TGTGCCAGCATGTTCTCTTATGAAATACGGACTGAAGCTTTCTTT. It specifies CASMFSYEIRTEAFF.

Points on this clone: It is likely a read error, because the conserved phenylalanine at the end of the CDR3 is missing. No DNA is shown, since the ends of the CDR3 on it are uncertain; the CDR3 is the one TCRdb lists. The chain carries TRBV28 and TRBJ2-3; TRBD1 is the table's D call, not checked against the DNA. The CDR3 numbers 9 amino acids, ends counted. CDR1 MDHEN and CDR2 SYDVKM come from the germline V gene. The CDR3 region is CASSVRRVS.

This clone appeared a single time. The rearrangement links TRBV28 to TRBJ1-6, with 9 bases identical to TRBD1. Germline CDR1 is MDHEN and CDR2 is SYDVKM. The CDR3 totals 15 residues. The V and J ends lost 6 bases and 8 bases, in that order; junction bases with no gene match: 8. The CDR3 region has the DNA TGTGCCAGCAGCCCATCGGGACAGGGCGATTCACCCCTCCACTTT. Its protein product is CASSPSGQGDSPLHF.

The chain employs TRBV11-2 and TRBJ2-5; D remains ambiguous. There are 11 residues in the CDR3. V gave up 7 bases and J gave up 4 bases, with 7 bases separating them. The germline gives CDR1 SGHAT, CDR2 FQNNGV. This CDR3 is CASNTLETQYF. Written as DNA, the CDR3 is TGTGCCAGCAACACCTTAGAGACCCAGTACTTC.

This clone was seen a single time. The CDR3 loop is CASRTSDHYEQYF. The CDR3 coding sequence is TGTGCCAGCAGAACTAGCGACCACTACGAGCAGTACTTC. The chain carries TRBV6-6 and TRBJ2-7; 7 bases line up with TRBD2. Germline CDR1 is MNHNY and CDR2 is SVGAGI (reference sequence). CDR3 length equals 13 residues. Trimming removed 6 bases from V and 3 bases from J; junction bases left unmatched: 5.

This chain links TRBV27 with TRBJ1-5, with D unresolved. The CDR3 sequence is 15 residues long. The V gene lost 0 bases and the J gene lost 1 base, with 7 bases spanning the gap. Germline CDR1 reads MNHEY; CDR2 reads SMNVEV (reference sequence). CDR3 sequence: CASSLSAASNQPQHF. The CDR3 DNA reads TGTGCCAGCAGTTTATCGGCGGCGAGCAATCAGCCCCAGCATTTT.

This CDR3 is CASILGLQFNYGYTF. CDR3 coding DNA: TGTGCCAGTATACTGGGGCTACAATTTAACTATGGCTACACCTTC. This sequence joins TRBV5-5 and TRBJ1-2, with a possible D match to TRBD1 (5 bases). The ends were cut back, 8 bases at V and 1 base at J, with 18 bases in the middle. The CDR3 loop spans 15 amino acids. Germline V CDR1 and CDR2: SGHKS, YYEKEE (reference sequence).

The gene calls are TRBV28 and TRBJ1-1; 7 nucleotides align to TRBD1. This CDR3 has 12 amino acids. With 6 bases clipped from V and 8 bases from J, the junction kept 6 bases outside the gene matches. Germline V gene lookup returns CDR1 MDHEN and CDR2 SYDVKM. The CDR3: CASRMGQYEAFF. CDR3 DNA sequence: TGTGCCAGCAGAATGGGACAGTACGAAGCTTTCTTT.

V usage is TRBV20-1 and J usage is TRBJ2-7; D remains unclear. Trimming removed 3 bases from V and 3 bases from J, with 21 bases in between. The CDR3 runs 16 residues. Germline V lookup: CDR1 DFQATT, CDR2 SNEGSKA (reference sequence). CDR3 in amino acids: CSASSPSSRRIYEQYF. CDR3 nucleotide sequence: TGCAGTGCTAGTAGCCCCAGCTCGCGGAGAATCTACGAGCAGTACTTC.